These T cell receptor beta chains were read from a single sample in a study of T cells in localized non-small cell lung cancer. TCRdb keeps only in-frame clones here, not all; method: immunoSEQ multiplex PCR. The sample has about 82,000 clones; around three quarters are singletons. The sequencing used PBMCs, collected before any cancer treatment. The receptor set was obtained from a man between 40 and 70 years old with stage II squamous cell lung carcinoma. CDR3s include the opening cysteine and the closing phenylalanine or tryptophan. D genes are given only for firm matches. A row's size may be missing; if present it is once, few, many or a size class.

CDR3,DNA,D,size,V,J
CASSPGGGREGDTQYF,TGTGCCAGCAGCCCAGGAGGGGGGCGGGAGGGAGATACGCAGTATTTT,TRBD2,once,TRBV7-2,TRBJ2-3
CASSQGTGALSTDTQYF,TGTGCCAGCAGCCAAGGGACAGGGGCTCTATCCACAGATACGCAGTATTTT,TRBD1,NA,TRBV28,TRBJ2-3
CASSLVRSEKLFF,TGTGCCAGCAGCTTAGTTCGCTCCGAAAAACTGTTTTTT,NA,NA,TRBV7-9,TRBJ1-4
CASSTGFEQYF,TGTGCCAGCAGTACAGGTTTCGAGCAGTACTTC,NA,NA,TRBV27,TRBJ2-7
CSVEENRAQETQYF,TGCAGCGTTGAAGAGAACAGGGCCCAAGAGACCCAGTACTTC,NA,NA,TRBV29-1,TRBJ2-5
CASRLPGQGETQYF,TGTGCCAGCAGGTTACCGGGACAGGGGGAGACCCAGTACTTC,TRBD1,NA,TRBV28,TRBJ2-5
CASSAGGLINYGYTF,TGTGCCAGCAGTGCCGGGGGCCTTATTAACTATGGCTACACCTTC,NA,NA,TRBV6-1,TRBJ1-2
CATQPGGLGRAFF,TGTGCCACCCAACCGGGGGGTCTCGGACGGGCTTTCTTT,NA,NA,TRBV6-1,TRBJ1-1
CASGEDRATDTQYF,TGTGCCAGCGGAGAGGACAGGGCCACAGATACGCAGTATTTT,TRBD1,few,TRBV2,TRBJ2-3
CASSLGGKTEAFF,TGTGCCAGCAGCTTAGGGGGCAAAACTGAAGCTTTCTTT,NA,NA,TRBV11-3,TRBJ1-1
CASTGSLNQPQHF,TGTGCCAGTACGGGCAGCCTCAATCAGCCCCAGCATTTT,NA,NA,TRBV19,TRBJ1-5
CASSLDWRETLEQFF,TGCGCCAGCAGCTTGGACTGGCGGGAAACCCTCGAGCAGTTCTTC,NA,NA,TRBV5-1,TRBJ2-1
CASSSGRIQETQYF,TGTGCCAGCAGCTCGGGACGGATCCAAGAGACCCAGTACTTC,NA,few,TRBV7-6,TRBJ2-5
CASHQGAPGANVLTF,TGTGCCAGTCACCAGGGGGCGCCCGGGGCCAACGTCCTGACTTTC,TRBD1,NA,TRBV19,TRBJ2-6
CASSLQETQYF,TGCGCCAGCAGCCTTCAAGAGACCCAGTACTTC,NA,NA,TRBV5-1,TRBJ2-5
CASRGQMNTGELFF,TGCGCCAGCAGGGGACAGATGAACACCGGGGAGCTGTTTTTT,TRBD1,NA,TRBV5-1,TRBJ2-2
CASSSRQVNEKLFF,TGTGCCAGCAGTTCACGACAGGTTAATGAAAAACTGTTTTTT,NA,few,TRBV27,TRBJ1-4
CASSHGQVLGGELFF,TGTGCCAGTAGTCACGGACAGGTTCTCGGCGGGGAGCTGTTTTTT,TRBD1,NA,TRBV19,TRBJ2-2
CASSIGGGTDTQYF,TGTGCCAGTAGTATAGGGGGCGGCACAGATACGCAGTATTTT,NA,NA,TRBV19,TRBJ2-3
CASSSGWNEQFF,TGTGCCAGCAGCTCGGGTTGGAATGAGCAGTTCTTC,NA,NA,TRBV11-1,TRBJ2-1
CASSPTGTNTEAFF,TGTGCCAGCAGCCCGACAGGGACGAACACTGAAGCTTTCTTT,TRBD1,NA,TRBV5-5,TRBJ1-1
CASSYLGIDAEAFF,TGTGCCAGCAGTTATTTGGGCATTGACGCTGAAGCTTTCTTT,NA,few,TRBV10-3,TRBJ1-1
CSVTGGYGYTF,TGCAGCGTTACAGGAGGCTATGGCTACACCTTC,NA,few,TRBV29-1,TRBJ1-2
CASSLRTGGGNIQYF,TGCGCCAGCAGCTTGAGGACAGGCGGAGGGAACATTCAGTACTTC,NA,NA,TRBV5-1,TRBJ2-4